Sequencing of this T cell receptor beta chain was carried out in a study of prognosis after radiotherapy for stage I lung cancer. Whole-study context: About a dozen patients had adenocarcinoma tumors, while squamous cell carcinoma tumors were found in over 5. Stereotactic body radiotherapy was given without concurrent therapy, and no patient received both at once. While 15 patients showed no significant progression after radiotherapy, a few developed distant metastases at a median of roughly 7 months.

Trimming cost V 4 bases and J 5 bases; bases outside gene matches: 17. The CDR3 runs to 18 residues. Two rounds of multiplex PCR amplified TCR beta CDR3 from genomic DNA. With primers specific to each TRBV and TRBJ gene, the first-round PCR was performed. TCRdb re-analysed the multiplex PCR reads in MiXCR, keeping a single row per CDR3 protein. Of around 51,000 distinct CDR3 sequences listed, over 30% are singletons. Notes on the study in general: Usage of the TRBV and TRBJ genes (in patients with versus without metastases) was reportedly different.

To note about this clonotype: Its antigen is not known.

This sequence was found in a donor over 45 with non-small cell lung cancer. The V gene is TRBV12-3 or TRBV12-4, the J gene TRBJ2-3, with 8 bases matching TRBD2. Source: PBMCs, taken before or after stereotactic body radiation therapy (not recorded which). CDR3 amino acids: CASSYGTSVRAPLDTQYF. The CDR3 nucleotides read TGTGCCAGCAGTTACGGGACTAGTGTGAGGGCCCCCTTAGATACGCAGTATTTT.